This T cell receptor beta chain was found in a study of graft-versus-host responses after intestinal transplantation. On the study more broadly: Induction using anti-thymocyte globulin, followed by tacrolimus and steroids for two to three years, was given to all recipients.

Processed graft tissue released its intraepithelial and lamina propria lymphocytes. In germline, CDR1 is SGHNT, CDR2 YENEEA. The CDR3 is made up of 15 amino acids. V was trimmed by 0 bases and J by 4 bases, leaving 10 bases between them. Some clones are missing from TCRdb's copy, which holds only in-frame ones; the method was immunoSEQ multiplex PCR. The sample holds thousands of clones, under 80% seen once. This sequence originates from a human patient who received an intestinal transplant, so some T cells may come from the graft donor. V gene TRBV11-3 combines with J gene TRBJ1-5; the D gene is possibly TRBD1 (5 bases). The material was ileum tissue, obtained about 230 days after intestinal transplant. The DNA for the CDR3 is TGTGCCAGCAGCTTAGACAGACAGACTAATCAGCCCCAGCATTTT. It yields the protein CASSLDRQTNQPQHF.